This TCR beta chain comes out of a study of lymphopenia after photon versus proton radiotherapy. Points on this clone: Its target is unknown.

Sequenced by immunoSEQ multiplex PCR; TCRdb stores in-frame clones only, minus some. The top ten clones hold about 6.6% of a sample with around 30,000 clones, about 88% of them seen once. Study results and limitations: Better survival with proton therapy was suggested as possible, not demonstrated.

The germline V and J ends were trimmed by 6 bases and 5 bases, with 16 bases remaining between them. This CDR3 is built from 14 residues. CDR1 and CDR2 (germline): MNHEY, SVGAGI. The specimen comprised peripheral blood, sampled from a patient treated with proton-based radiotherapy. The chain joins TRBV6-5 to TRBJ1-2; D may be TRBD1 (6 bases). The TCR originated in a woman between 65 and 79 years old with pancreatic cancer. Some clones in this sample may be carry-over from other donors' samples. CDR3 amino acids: CASRRANRGYGYTF. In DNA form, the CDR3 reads TGTGCCAGCAGGAGGGCCAATAGGGGGTATGGCTACACCTTC.